This T cell receptor (beta chain) was sequenced during a study of blood T cell repertoires in COVID-19. Sequenced by immunoSEQ multiplex PCR; TCRdb stores in-frame clones only, minus some. The sample contains 250,000 or so clones, almost 90% of which appear only once. This CDR3 is 15 amino acids long. CDR1 and CDR2 from the germline V gene are LGHNA and YSLEER. The V segment lost 2 bases and the J segment 4 bases; nucleotides outside the gene matches: 6. The TCR originated in a woman between 55 and 75 years old with COVID-19, enrolled during active disease. The V and J genes are TRBV4-3 and TRBJ1-2, with TRBD1 identical over 8 bases. Input material: peripheral blood. The CDR3 DNA reads as TGCGCCAGCAGCCAACAAGACAGGGGAAGCTATGGCTACACCTTC. Its protein is CASSQQDRGSYGYTF.